This T cell receptor beta chain was captured by sequencing in a study of cytomegalovirus exposure and HLA in healthy donors. V was clipped by 5 bases and J by 8 bases, with 8 bases between them. This CDR3 is 11 amino acids long. The germline V gene has CDR1 SGHRS and CDR2 YFSETQ. Assay used: immunoSEQ multiplex PCR; TCRdb lists only in-frame clones, some missing. There are approximately 65,000 clones in the sample; around 92% occur only once, and under 5.5% lies in the top ten. Points on this clone: The antigen is undetermined.

Study results and limitations: In vitro checks showed that three CMV-associated chains really do target CMV antigens.

The chain employs TRBV5-1 and TRBJ2-1; D gene uncertain. The sequence was collected from a man aged 18 to 30 in good health and CMV-seropositive. Specimen: PBMCs. This chain's CDR3 is CASSRRDEQFF. The CDR3 nucleotides read TGCGCCAGCAGTCGTCGGGATGAGCAGTTCTTC.